This entry lists 14 T cell receptor beta chains sequenced from one sample in a study of blood T cell repertoires in COVID-19 (TCRdb year 2020). Libraries were built with the immunoSEQ multiplex PCR assay. Entries here come from immuneACCESS through TCRdb and include only in-frame sequences with V and J called. Some clones fail to appear in such tables; in the studies checked, an unresolved V gene covers under half of the shortfall, and the cause of the remainder is unknown. For this sample there are some 80,000 clones; approximately 78% appear just once. Clones ranked in the top ten supply about 35% of the sample. The sequencing input was peripheral blood. The receptors here all came from a woman in her 70s with acute or convalescent COVID-19.

The chain links TRBV6-5 to TRBJ2-5; maybe TRBD1 (5 bases). The J call is in doubt because the DNA end fits TRBJ2-7 better. The CDR3 sequence is 12 residues long. The germline V gene has CDR1 MNHEY and CDR2 SVGAGI. CDR3 residues: CASLSPGYEQYF. The CDR3 DNA reads as TGTGCCAGCCTAAGTCCAGGGTACGAGCAGTACTTC.

The chain joins TRBV5-1 to TRBJ1-4; no clear D. This CDR3 region has 18 residues. CDR1 SGHRS and CDR2 YFSETQ come from the germline V gene. With 3 bases removed from V and 0 bases from J, the gap between germline ends came to 18 bases. The DNA of the CDR3 is TGCGCCAGCAGCTCCCCGGGAGGGCGCGGCGCAACTAATGAAAAACTGTTTTTT. Translation: CASSSPGGRGATNEKLFF.

In this sample, this clone turned up a few times. The genes are TRBV6-5 and TRBJ2-1, with 10 bases that match TRBD2. Trimming took 4 bases from V and 6 from J; bases not matched to a gene: 6. The CDR3 is 15 amino acids. Looked up from germline, CDR1 is MNHEY and CDR2 is SVGAGI. As DNA, the CDR3 is TGTGCCAGCAGTTTAGCGGGAGGTACCTCCAATGAGCAGTTCTTC. Residues: CASSLAGGTSNEQFF.

This clone has just a few counts. The V call is TRBV19, the J call TRBJ2-1; maybe TRBD2 (7 bases). The CDR3 length is 14 residues. Deletions cut 3 bases from V and 4 bases from J, with 10 bases between. Germline V gene lookup returns CDR1 LNHDA and CDR2 SQIVND (reference sequence). Here the CDR3 reads CASSMGGQYNEQFF. CDR3 bases: TGTGCCAGTAGTATGGGGGGGCAGTACAATGAGCAGTTCTTC.

The J gene is TRBJ2-2, the V gene TRBV5-6; D gene uncertain. Germline V gives CDR1 SGHDT, CDR2 YYEEEE. This CDR3 has 13 residues. Deletions cut 0 bases from V and 7 bases from J, with 7 bases between. CDR3 in amino acids: CASSLAILGELFF. The CDR3 DNA is TGTGCCAGCAGCTTGGCGATACTCGGGGAGCTGTTTTTT.

The chain combines TRBV20-1 with TRBJ1-1; maybe TRBD1 (5 bases). The germline gives CDR1 DFQATT, CDR2 SNEGSKA (reference sequence). Trimming removed 6 bases from V and 1 base from J, with 6 bases in between. This CDR3 is built from 11 residues. The CDR3 coding sequence is TGCAGTGCAACAGGGAACACTGAAGCTTTCTTT. This translates into CSATGNTEAFF.

The chain couples TRBV19 to TRBJ1-5; D not certain. This CDR3 spans 18 amino acids. Trimming shortened V by 4 bases and J by 2 bases, and 21 bases separated the two germline ends. Looked up from germline, CDR1 is LNHDA and CDR2 is SQIVND (reference sequence). The CDR3 spells CASSTQPGFGQGNQPQHF. Written as DNA, the CDR3 is TGTGCCAGTAGTACCCAACCGGGATTCGGGCAAGGCAATCAGCCCCAGCATTTT.

This clone was seen a single time. Written as DNA, the CDR3 is TGTGCCACCAGTGGGGGGGGCAACACTGAAGCTTTCTTT. This codes for CATSGGGNTEAFF. The V call is TRBV24-1, the J call TRBJ1-1, with D possibly matching TRBD1 (6 bases). The CDR3 has 13 amino acids. V was clipped by 5 bases and J by 2 bases, with 8 bases between them. CDR1 is KGHDR, CDR2 SFDVKD, per germline.

This clone was observed a single time. This chain links TRBV28 with TRBJ2-2; 9 nucleotides line up with TRBD1. The CDR3 sequence is 19 residues long. J lost 2 bases, V lost 3 bases, and 13 bases had no gene match. Per the germline V gene, CDR1 is MDHEN and CDR2 is SYDVKM. The CDR3 loop is CASSFVGMGTGPNTGELFF. The CDR3 bases are TGTGCCAGCAGTTTTGTCGGGATGGGGACAGGGCCTAACACCGGGGAGCTGTTTTTT.

The chain carries TRBV11-3 and TRBJ2-1, with 10 positions matching TRBD2. V lost 5 bases and J lost 3; bases outside the gene matches: 4. Germline V gene sequence: CDR1 SGHNT, CDR2 YENEEA. The CDR3 totals 15 residues. The CDR3 region is CASSRGLADYNEQFF. Here the CDR3 DNA reads TGTGCCAGCAGCCGTGGACTAGCGGACTACAATGAGCAGTTCTTC.

This clone is classed as medium-sized. The chain links TRBV7-8 to TRBJ1-1, with D hard to call. Trimming removed 2 bases at V and 4 bases at J, with 11 bases between. Germline loops: CDR1 SGHVS, CDR2 FQNEAQ. The CDR3 has 14 amino acids. CDR3 nucleotide sequence: TGTGCCAGCAGCTTACTTTACAGTTCCACTGAAGCTTTCTTT. Amino acid sequence: CASSLLYSSTEAFF.

The chain employs TRBV19 and TRBJ2-1; TRBD2 matches at 10 bases. Germline V gene data show CDR1 as LNHDA and CDR2 as SQIVND (reference sequence). Trimming at V came to 7 bases and at J to 2 bases, leaving 8 bases not matched to a gene. This CDR3 is 16 amino acids long. Written as DNA, the CDR3 is TGTGCCAGTACCTCTAGCGGGAGCCTAACCTACAATGAGCAGTTCTTC. It codes for CASTSSGSLTYNEQFF.

Only a few counts were recorded for this clone. This chain connects TRBV7-3 to TRBJ2-1; possibly TRBD2 for D (6 bases). The V end lost 3 bases, the J end lost 7 bases, and 10 bases lay between the germline ends. CDR3 size: 13 residues. Germline CDR1 and CDR2: SGHTA and FQGTGA. DNA for the CDR3: TGTGCCAGCAGCTTGGGGGGTTGGAATGAGCAGTTCTTC. Protein sequence: CASSLGGWNEQFF. The complete variable domain, with remaining parts taken from reference TRBV7-3 and TRBJ2-1, reads GAGVSQTPSNKVTEKGKYVELRCDPISGHTALYWYRQSLGQGPEFLIYFQGTGAADDSGLPNDRFFAVRPEGSVSTLKIQRTERGDSAVYLCASSLGGWNEQFFGPGTRLTVL.

The rearrangement uses TRBV3-1 (or the pseudogene TRBV3-2) and TRBJ2-1, with unresolved D. CDR1 is LGHDT and CDR2 is YNNKEL in the germline V gene (reference sequence). The CDR3 consists of 13 residues. Trimming stripped 0 bases from V and 8 bases from J, with 8 bases between. The CDR3 protein is CASSQEGRDEQFF. CDR3 bases: TGTGCCAGCAGCCAAGAGGGCAGAGATGAGCAGTTCTTC.